The 17 T cell receptor beta chains in this list originate from one sample, sequenced in a study of shared clonotypes between healthy human individuals. The table came from immunoSEQ multiplex PCR; TCRdb's copy has only in-frame clones and leaves some out. Of about 980,000 clones listed, more than 75% are singletons. What was sequenced was memory CD4+ T cells sorted from blood. As for subset: CD45RA-negative fraction. The receptors were gathered from a man younger than 35 in good health.

V is TRBV19 and J is TRBJ1-2; TRBD1 matches at 7 bases. Trimming removed 1 base from V and 6 bases from J; junction bases left unmatched: 5. Germline V gene data show CDR1 as LNHDA and CDR2 as SQIVND (reference sequence). The CDR3 is made up of 14 amino acids. The CDR3 DNA follows: TGTGCCAGTAGTATAGCGGGGACAGCCCATGGCTACACCTTC. The encoded protein is CASSIAGTAHGYTF. The variable domain in full, completed from reference TRBV19 and TRBJ1-2, reads DGGITQSPKYLFRKEGQNVTLSCEQNLNHDAMYWYRQDPGQGLRLIYYSQIVNDFQKGDIAEGYSVSREKKESFPLTVTSAQKNPTAFYLCASSIAGTAHGYTFGSGTRLTVV.

This clone was recorded a few times. In DNA, the CDR3 is TGTGCCAGCAGCCCGGGTCCTTGGAATGAGCAGTTCTTC. Translating gives CASSPGPWNEQFF. The chain recombines TRBV7-2 with TRBJ2-1; D gene uncertain. V was shortened by 5 bases and J by 7 bases, with 12 bases between the two germline ends. The CDR3 extends over 13 amino acids. Germline assignment: CDR1 SGHTA and CDR2 FQGNSA. The variable domain in full, completed from reference TRBV7-2 and TRBJ2-1, reads GAGVSQSPSNKVTEKGKDVELRCDPISGHTALYWYRQSLGQGLEFLIYFQGNSAPDKSGLPSDRFSAERTGGSVSTLTIQRTQQEDSAVYLCASSPGPWNEQFFGPGTRLTVL.

The chain employs TRBV7-6 and TRBJ1-1; D remains unclear. This CDR3 contains 14 residues. Germline V gives CDR1 SGHVS, CDR2 FNYEAQ. Trimming removed 5 bases from V and 11 bases from J, with 21 bases in between. The CDR3 nucleotides read TGTGCCAGCAGCCCTTCTCCCCCCGTCCGACGGGCTTTCTTT. Its translation: CASSPSPPVRRAFF.

The chain couples TRBV6-1 to TRBJ2-1; D possibly corresponds to TRBD2 (5 bases). V was pared by 6 bases and J by 6 bases, with 9 bases between. CDR1 is MNHNS, CDR2 SASEGT, per germline. The CDR3 has 12 residues. CDR3 in DNA: TGTGCCAGCAGGGAGGAGCCCAATGAGCAGTTCTTC. Protein product: CASREEPNEQFF.

This clone has more than one count but fewer than ten. The germline gene is not matched at one end of the junction; a read error may be the cause. The chain joins TRBV6-1 to TRBJ1-1, with TRBD1 as a possible D gene (6 bases). The CDR3 is 12 amino acids. Germline V gene lookup returns CDR1 MNHNS and CDR2 SASEGT. The CDR3 loop is CASSERKQGDMF. The DNA for the CDR3 is TGTGCCAGCAGTGAACGGAAACAGGGCGATATGTTT.

This chain connects TRBV19 to TRBJ1-5; D remains unclear. Per germline, CDR1 LNHDA and CDR2 SQIVND (reference sequence). Deletions cut 0 bases from V and 12 bases from J, with 9 bases between. The CDR3 covers 12 residues. DNA of the CDR3: TGTGCCAGTAGTATAGATCGCGGGATCCAGCATTTT. As protein: CASSIDRGIQHF.

The chain couples TRBV7-2 to TRBJ1-6; no reliable D call. The CDR3 runs 15 residues. Trimming stripped 2 bases from V and 5 bases from J, with 10 bases between. The germline V gene has CDR1 SGHTA and CDR2 FQGNSA. The CDR3 loop is CASSLNHRDNSPLHF. CDR3 bases: TGTGCCAGCAGCTTAAATCACCGAGATAATTCACCCCTCCACTTT.

This clone was seen a single time. The J gene is TRBJ1-5, the V gene TRBV18; D ambiguous. Looked up from germline, CDR1 is KGHSH and CDR2 is LQKENI. V lost 4 bases, J lost 4 bases, and 8 bases lay in between. The CDR3 contains 13 residues. CDR3 protein: CASSRGSNQPQHF. CDR3 DNA sequence: TGTGCCAGCTCACGAGGTTCAAATCAGCCCCAGCATTTT.

Here the CDR3 DNA reads TGTGCCAGCAGCTTAGTCATGACAGGGTCCTATGGCTACACCTTC. This codes for CASSLVMTGSYGYTF. This chain uses TRBV7-2 with TRBJ1-2; 7 bases fit TRBD1. The CDR3 consists of 15 residues. Germline trimming cut 1 base from V and 4 bases from J; bases unmatched to any gene: 6. Germline loops: CDR1 SGHTA, CDR2 FQGNSA.

This clone was seen more than once but under ten times. This chain's CDR3 is CASSVRQGASDTQYF. The CDR3 region has the DNA TGTGCCAGCAGCGTTCGACAGGGGGCTTCAGATACGCAGTATTTT. The J gene is TRBJ2-3, the V gene TRBV9, with 10 positions matching TRBD1. This CDR3 is built from 15 residues. In germline, CDR1 is SGDLS, CDR2 YYNGEE. Losses at the gene ends were 2 bases for V and 4 bases for J; bases not matched to a gene: 4.

This clone has more than one count but fewer than ten. The V gene is TRBV14, the J gene TRBJ1-6; 7 bases map to TRBD1. CDR1 SGHDN and CDR2 FVKESK come from the germline V gene. The CDR3 loop spans 14 amino acids. V lost 4 bases to trimming and J lost 9 bases; unmatched junction nucleotides: 6. CDR3 sequence: CASSRGTAISPLHF. The DNA for the CDR3 is TGTGCCAGCAGCCGTGGGACAGCGATTTCACCCCTCCACTTT.

This clone was recorded once. This chain joins TRBV5-4 and TRBJ2-7; 9 nucleotides line up with TRBD2. V gave up 4 bases and J gave up 4 bases; unmatched junction bases: 6. Germline assignment: CDR1 SGHNT and CDR2 YYREEE (reference sequence). This CDR3 has 14 amino acids. The CDR3 DNA reads as TGTGCCAGCAGCCCCGGGACTAGCCGGTACGAGCAGTACTTC. Protein sequence: CASSPGTSRYEQYF.

This chain connects TRBV2 to TRBJ2-7, with 7 bases matching TRBD1. CDR3 length equals 15 residues. V lost 5 bases to trimming and J lost 2 bases; unmatched junction nucleotides: 9. Germline V lookup: CDR1 SNHLY, CDR2 FYNNEI. CDR3 DNA sequence: TGTGCCAGCAGTAGGGACAGATCAAACCCCTACGAGCAGTACTTC. It codes for CASSRDRSNPYEQYF.

This sequence joins TRBV10-3 and TRBJ2-1; the match to TRBD1 covers 10 bases. With 2 bases clipped from V and 8 bases from J, the junction kept 6 bases outside the gene matches. The CDR3 runs to 15 residues. Germline CDR1 reads ENHRY; CDR2 reads SYGVKD. The CDR3 spells CAISEVGQGRDEQFF. In DNA, the CDR3 is TGTGCCATCAGTGAGGTGGGACAGGGGAGGGATGAGCAGTTCTTC.

The V call is TRBV25-1, the J call TRBJ2-5; D not certain. This CDR3 spans 14 amino acids. From germline, CDR1 is MGHDK and CDR2 SYGVNS. The ends were cut back, 5 bases at V and 2 bases at J, with 12 bases in the middle. Here the CDR3 reads CASSPGVRQETQYF. The CDR3 nucleotides are TGTGCCAGCAGTCCAGGAGTCAGACAAGAGACCCAGTACTTC.

J is TRBJ2-1 and V is TRBV29-1, with 8 bases lining up with TRBD2. The ends lost 4 bases at V and 5 bases at J; junction bases unmatched: 4. This CDR3 contains 13 residues. Germline V gene data show CDR1 as SQVTM and CDR2 as ANQGSEA. The chain's CDR3 is CSVGTSGNNEQFF. The CDR3 DNA reads TGCAGCGTTGGCACTAGCGGCAACAATGAGCAGTTCTTC.

As to this clone: This specimen includes other DNA sequences encoding the same CDR3. The chain is built from TRBV5-4 and TRBJ1-1; D is uncertain. This CDR3 region has 13 residues. Looked up from germline, CDR1 is SGHNT and CDR2 is YYREEE (reference sequence). V was shortened by 0 bases and J by 0 bases, with 3 bases between the two germline ends. As DNA, the CDR3 is TGTGCCAGCAGCTTGGCTCTGAACACTGAAGCTTTCTTT. Amino acids: CASSLALNTEAFF.